The 17 T cell receptor beta chains below were found in one sample sequenced in a study of blood T cell repertoires in COVID-19. Here immunoSEQ multiplex PCR was the method, and the copy in TCRdb shows in-frame clones only, minus some. The sample shows 170,000 or so clones, roughly 86% of them seen only once. The sequencing input was peripheral blood. These receptors originate from a man in his forties with active or convalescent COVID-19.

The V and J genes are TRBV5-6 and TRBJ1-1; D gene uncertain. Germline assignment: CDR1 SGHDT and CDR2 YYEEEE. Trimming cost V 4 bases and J 8 bases, with 15 bases left between them. CDR3 length equals 13 residues. The CDR3 DNA follows: TGTGCCAGCAGCCAAACGGGGAGGGTCGAAGCTTTCTTT. It specifies CASSQTGRVEAFF.

A few counts support this clone. The genes are TRBV7-8 and TRBJ2-7; D is ambiguous. V shed 3 bases and J shed 3 bases, with 15 bases lying between them. Germline-derived CDR1 and CDR2 are SGHVS and FQNEAQ. CDR3 size: 15 residues. CDR3 DNA sequence: TGTGCCAGCAGCTTTGAGAGGCAGACTTTCTACGAGCAGTACTTC. Amino acid sequence: CASSFERQTFYEQYF.

The chain recombines TRBV5-1 with TRBJ1-6; D is perhaps TRBD1 (6 bases). V was cut by 0 bases and J by 8 bases, with 12 bases left in between. The CDR3 totals 15 residues. Per the germline V gene, CDR1 is SGHRS and CDR2 is YFSETQ. In DNA form, the CDR3 reads TGCGCCAGCAGCTTGGGCCAGGGGCCCTATTCACCCCTCCACTTT. Translated, it gives CASSLGQGPYSPLHF.

The chain combines TRBV3-1 (or the pseudogene TRBV3-2) with TRBJ2-3; no clear D gene. V lost 0 bases and J 7 bases, leaving 5 bases between the germline ends. Germline V gives CDR1 LGHDT, CDR2 YNNKEL (reference sequence). CDR3 length equals 12 residues. DNA for the CDR3: TGTGCCAGCAGCCAAGATCGGTATACGCAGTATTTT. Amino acids: CASSQDRYTQYF.

The rearrangement joins TRBV10-1 to TRBJ2-1; 7 bases fit TRBD2. With V trimmed by 1 base and J by 6 bases, 3 bases remained unmatched. Looked up from germline, CDR1 is WNHNN and CDR2 is SYGVQD (reference sequence). The CDR3 consists of 14 residues. The DNA of the CDR3 is TGCGCCAGCAGTGAGTGGCGGGGGACCAATGAGCAGTTCTTC. Residues: CASSEWRGTNEQFF.

The CDR3 region is CAWNPSSGNTIYF. CDR3 in DNA: TGTGCCTGGAACCCCAGCTCTGGAAACACCATATATTTT. The gene calls are TRBV30 and TRBJ1-3; D is ambiguous. This CDR3 spans 13 amino acids. The germline CDR1 and CDR2 sequences are GTSNPN and SVGIG (reference sequence). The V gene lost 4 bases and the J gene lost 0 bases, with 7 bases spanning the gap.

This chain joins TRBV5-4 and TRBJ2-7; 8 nucleotides match TRBD1. Germline-derived CDR1 and CDR2 are SGHNT and YYREEE (reference sequence). The V segment lost 6 bases and the J segment 3 bases; nucleotides outside the gene matches: 11. The CDR3 sequence is 15 residues long. CDR3 nucleotides: TGTGCCAGCACCCATTGGGACAGGAGGGTCTACGAGCAGTACTTC. It encodes CASTHWDRRVYEQYF.

The chain employs TRBV10-2 and TRBJ1-6; D might be TRBD1 (5 bases). Germline CDR1 WSHSY, CDR2 SAAADI. V lost 0 bases to trimming and J lost 10 bases, with 13 bases between them. The CDR3 totals 15 residues. The CDR3 coding sequence is TGCGCCAGCAGTGAGTCGAGCGGGGCCAACTCACCCCTCCACTTT. Protein product: CASSESSGANSPLHF.

This chain connects TRBV27 to TRBJ1-2; TRBD1 matches at 8 bases. Trimming removed 2 bases from V and 6 bases from J; junction bases left unmatched: 2. The CDR3 length is 13 residues. Germline assignment: CDR1 MNHEY and CDR2 SMNVEV (reference sequence). This CDR3 reads CASSLPGGNGYTF. CDR3 nucleotide sequence: TGTGCCAGCAGTTTACCAGGGGGCAATGGCTACACCTTC.

CDR3: CASSQEVTAYYEQYF. As DNA, the CDR3 is TGTGCCAGCAGCCAAGAGGTTACAGCCTATTACGAGCAGTACTTC. The V gene is TRBV4-2, the J gene TRBJ2-7; the D is unclear. The CDR3 is made up of 15 amino acids. Trimming removed 0 bases at V and 4 bases at J, with 13 bases between. CDR1 and CDR2 (germline): LGHNA, YNFKEQ.

The chain recombines TRBV11-2 with TRBJ1-6; D is possibly TRBD1 (6 bases). V lost 5 bases and J 7 bases, leaving 18 bases between the germline ends. Germline CDR1 SGHAT, CDR2 FQNNGV. This CDR3 has 16 amino acids. This CDR3 reads CASSPRVTGLNSPLHF. Written as DNA, the CDR3 is TGTGCCAGCAGCCCTAGGGTTACAGGGTTGAATTCACCCCTCCACTTT.

The chain employs TRBV4-3 and TRBJ1-2; D possibly corresponds to TRBD1 (5 bases). V lost 1 base and J lost 6, with 21 bases in between. The CDR3 totals 17 residues. Germline loops: CDR1 LGHNA, CDR2 YSLEER. CDR3: CASSQGWLEGQRHGYTF. The CDR3 DNA follows: TGCGCCAGCAGCCAAGGATGGTTGGAGGGGCAGCGACATGGCTACACCTTC.

The sample holds a few counts of this clone. V usage is TRBV12-3 or TRBV12-4 and J usage is TRBJ1-1; D remains unclear. Trimming left V 3 bases short and J 7 bases short, with 6 bases between. CDR3 length equals 11 residues. CDR3 sequence (DNA): TGTGCCAGCAGTTTGTCCCGTGAAGCTTTCTTT. The encoded protein is CASSLSREAFF.

This clone came up once. The J gene is TRBJ2-7, the V gene TRBV6-1; tentatively, D is TRBD1 (6 bases). The CDR3 has 13 amino acids. The V gene's germline CDR1 is MNHNS and CDR2 SASEGT. V lost 3 bases and J 6 bases, leaving 12 bases between the germline ends. CDR3 sequence (DNA): TGTGCCAGCAGTGATGGGGGCTTGGTCGAGCAGTACTTC. As protein: CASSDGGLVEQYF.

V and J are TRBV7-2 and TRBJ2-5; a weak D match, TRBD1 (6 bases). The CDR3 totals 12 residues. Between the trimmed V and J ends, which lost 5 bases and 5 bases, there was a span of 9 bases. The germline V gene encodes CDR1 SGHTA and CDR2 FQGNSA. CDR3 DNA sequence: TGTGCCAGCAGCCCAAGGGGGGAGACCCAGTACTTC. Translated, it gives CASSPRGETQYF.

The V gene is TRBV5-1, the J gene TRBJ1-1; D may be TRBD1 (5 bases). The CDR3 covers 16 residues. The germline V gene has CDR1 SGHRS and CDR2 YFSETQ. V lost 1 base and J 3 bases, leaving 16 bases between the germline ends. CDR3 nucleotide sequence: TGCGCCAGCAGCTTGTGGGGGGTCGGGTCGGACACTGAAGCTTTCTTT. Its protein product is CASSLWGVGSDTEAFF.

The DNA of the CDR3 is TGTGCCAGCAGTACTAGCTTAGAGACCCAGTACTTC. It translates to CASSTSLETQYF. The V call is TRBV2, the J call TRBJ2-5; tentative D call: TRBD2 (6 bases). The germline CDR1 and CDR2 sequences are SNHLY and FYNNEI. This CDR3 region has 12 residues. V shed 5 bases and J shed 4 bases, with 8 bases lying between them. The variable domain in full, with the rest retrieved from reference TRBV2 and TRBJ2-5, is EPEVTQTPSHQVTQMGQEVILRCVPISNHLYFYWYRQILGQKVEFLVSFYNNEISEKSEIFDDQFSVERPDGSNFTLKIRSTKLEDSAMYFCASSTSLETQYFGPGTRLLVL.